Each of the 21 T cell receptor beta chains below was sequenced from the same sample in a study of blood T cell repertoires in COVID-19. TCRdb's copy holds only in-frame clones and misses some; the assay was immunoSEQ multiplex PCR. The sample includes about 200,000 clones, roughly 82% of them seen just once. The sample was PBMCs or T cells enriched from blood (not recorded which). The receptor set was obtained from a man aged 40-49 years with acute COVID-19.

The rearrangement joins TRBV7-3 to TRBJ2-5; 15 bases align to TRBD2. Germline V CDR1 and CDR2: SGHTA, FQGTGA. V shed 4 bases and J 4 bases; nucleotides not matched to a gene: 4. This CDR3 region has 16 residues. The CDR3 reads CASSYTGLAGGETQYF. In DNA form, the CDR3 reads TGTGCCAGCAGCTATACGGGACTAGCGGGAGGAGAGACCCAGTACTTC. The variable domain in full, with the rest retrieved from reference TRBV7-3 and TRBJ2-5, is GAGVSQTPSNKVTEKGKYVELRCDPISGHTALYWYRQSLGQGPEFLIYFQGTGAADDSGLPNDRFFAVRPEGSVSTLKIQRTERGDSAVYLCASSYTGLAGGETQYFGPGTRLLVL.

This clone has only a few counts. This sequence joins TRBV5-5 and TRBJ2-7, with 8 bases matching TRBD1. The CDR3 runs to 18 residues. Germline CDR1 is SGHKS and CDR2 is YYEKEE (reference sequence). The junction had 16 bases not matched to a gene; V was cut back by 2 bases and J by 3 bases. CDR3 in amino acids: CASSFTLKQQGESYEQYF. The CDR3 DNA sequence: TGTGCCAGCAGCTTCACCTTGAAACAACAGGGGGAAAGCTACGAGCAGTACTTC. The full variable domain, rest sourced from reference TRBV5-5 and TRBJ2-7, is DAGVTQSPTHLIKTRGQQVTLRCSPISGHKSVSWYQQVLGQGPQFIFQYYEKEERGRGNFPDRFSARQFPNYSSELNVNALLLGDSALYLCASSFTLKQQGESYEQYFGPGTRLTVT.

V is TRBV11-2 and J is TRBJ2-3, with D perhaps TRBD2 (5 bases). CDR3 size: 17 residues. The V gene lost 1 base and the J gene lost 2 bases, with 16 bases spanning the gap. Germline V CDR1 and CDR2: SGHAT, FQNNGV. CDR3 sequence reads: CASSLGLWGDHTDTQYF. CDR3 nucleotide sequence: TGTGCCAGCAGCTTAGGTCTCTGGGGAGACCACACAGATACGCAGTATTTT.

The chain joins TRBV7-2 to TRBJ1-1, with no clear D. The CDR3 loop spans 13 amino acids. The ends were cut back, 0 bases at V and 11 bases at J, with 13 bases in the middle. Germline lookup yields CDR1 SGHTA and CDR2 FQGNSA. The CDR3 spells CASSLAVSPSAFF. The CDR3 DNA is TGTGCCAGCAGCTTAGCGGTCTCGCCGAGCGCTTTCTTT. Full variable domain (missing parts from reference TRBV7-2 and TRBJ1-1): GAGVSQSPSNKVTEKGKDVELRCDPISGHTALYWYRQSLGQGLEFLIYFQGNSAPDKSGLPSDRFSAERTGGSVSTLTIQRTQQEDSAVYLCASSLAVSPSAFFGQGTRLTVV.

This chain joins TRBV25-1 and TRBJ2-7, with 8 bases matching TRBD1. Looked up from germline, CDR1 is MGHDK and CDR2 is SYGVNS. There are 11 residues in the CDR3. V lost 6 bases to trimming and J lost 5 bases; unmatched junction nucleotides: 0. CDR3 amino acids: CASRTGDEQYF. The CDR3 coding sequence is TGTGCCAGCAGGACAGGGGACGAGCAGTACTTC.

The rearrangement links TRBV28 to TRBJ2-7, with 9 nucleotides matching TRBD2. The CDR3 is made up of 18 amino acids. Trimming removed 3 bases from V and 5 bases from J; junction bases left unmatched: 17. Germline V gene lookup returns CDR1 MDHEN and CDR2 SYDVKM. CDR3 residues: CASSLAGEYGGRGHEQYF. In nucleotides, the CDR3 is TGTGCCAGCAGTTTGGCGGGGGAATATGGCGGGAGGGGCCACGAGCAGTACTTC.

This chain connects TRBV29-1 to TRBJ2-7, with 10 bases identical to TRBD2. CDR1 and CDR2 from the germline V gene are SQVTM and ANQGSEA. The CDR3 loop spans 14 amino acids. V gave up 6 bases and J gave up 4 bases; unmatched junction bases: 9. The CDR3 nucleotides read TGCAGCGTAGCCGGGACTAGCGTATCGTACGAGCAGTACTTC. Translation: CSVAGTSVSYEQYF.

This chain uses TRBV9 with TRBJ2-1; TRBD2 aligns across 10 bases. Germline V gives CDR1 SGDLS, CDR2 YYNGEE. With V trimmed by 2 bases and J by 5 bases, 1 base remained unmatched. This CDR3 has 14 residues. The CDR3 spells CASSVLAGDNEQFF. CDR3 nucleotides: TGTGCCAGCAGCGTGCTAGCGGGGGACAATGAGCAGTTCTTC. The full variable domain, rest sourced from reference TRBV9 and TRBJ2-1, is DSGVTQTPKHLITATGQRVTLRCSPRSGDLSVYWYQQSLDQGLQFLIQYYNGEERAKGNILERFSAQQFPDLHSELNLSSLELGDSALYFCASSVLAGDNEQFFGPGTRLTVL.

This clone has only a few counts. V and J are TRBV7-9 and TRBJ1-1; D unresolved. This CDR3 contains 13 residues. V was clipped by 5 bases and J by 11 bases, with 18 bases between them. Germline V gene sequence: CDR1 SEHNR, CDR2 FQNEAQ (reference sequence). The CDR3 loop reads CASSKESGEVAFF. DNA for the CDR3: TGTGCCAGCAGCAAAGAGAGCGGGGAGGTGGCTTTCTTT.

This chain connects TRBV5-5 to TRBJ2-5; 9 nucleotides align to TRBD1. J was trimmed by 1 base and V by 4 bases; bases with no gene match: 2. The CDR3 is made up of 14 amino acids. Germline assignment: CDR1 SGHKS and CDR2 YYEKEE (reference sequence). CDR3 sequence reads: CASSRTGVQETQYF. The CDR3 nucleotides are TGTGCCAGCAGCCGGACAGGGGTCCAAGAGACCCAGTACTTC.

There are a few counts of this clone. This chain connects TRBV25-1 to TRBJ2-5, with 9 bases aligning to TRBD2. V trimming: 2 bases; J trimming: 4 bases; junction bases outside the gene matches: 5. This CDR3 is 15 amino acids long. Germline V gene sequence: CDR1 MGHDK, CDR2 SYGVNS. DNA of the CDR3: TGTGCCAGCAGTGAACTTAGCGGGAGTATAGAGACCCAGTACTTC. Translated: CASSELSGSIETQYF.

The gene calls are TRBV9 and TRBJ2-5; 8 nucleotides agree with TRBD1. This CDR3 has 15 amino acids. The J segment lost 5 bases and the V segment lost 4 bases, leaving 10 bases of the junction unmatched. Germline loops: CDR1 SGDLS, CDR2 YYNGEE. CDR3: CASSLGGTGAETQYF. The CDR3 nucleotides are TGTGCCAGCAGCCTAGGGGGGACAGGTGCGGAGACCCAGTACTTC.

This sequence joins TRBV7-9 and TRBJ2-7; the D gene is possibly TRBD2 (5 bases). From germline, CDR1 is SEHNR and CDR2 FQNEAQ (reference sequence). The CDR3 loop spans 14 amino acids. The ends were cut back, 3 bases at V and 0 bases at J, with 9 bases in the middle. The CDR3 protein is CASSFSESSYEQYF. The CDR3 nucleotides read TGTGCCAGCAGCTTTAGCGAGAGCTCCTACGAGCAGTACTTC.

CDR3 loop: CASSFRTAYEQYF. DNA of the CDR3: TGTGCCAGCTCCTTTAGGACAGCCTACGAGCAGTACTTC. The rearrangement links TRBV18 to TRBJ2-7, with a weak D call TRBD1 (6 bases). The V gene lost 6 bases and the J gene lost 2 bases, with 11 bases spanning the gap. This CDR3 contains 13 residues. Germline CDR1 reads KGHSH; CDR2 reads LQKENI.

This sequence joins TRBV9 and TRBJ2-7, with D possibly being TRBD1 (5 bases). The V gene's germline CDR1 is SGDLS and CDR2 YYNGEE. The V and J ends lost 0 bases and 6 bases respectively, with 16 bases between them. This CDR3 region has 15 residues. The CDR3 sequence: CASSVGSQGVSEQYF. The CDR3 DNA reads TGTGCCAGCAGCGTAGGGTCGCAGGGTGTTAGCGAGCAGTACTTC.

A remark on this clone: Given the absence of the conserved phenylalanine or tryptophan at the CDR3 end, a read error is likely. It is unclear where the CDR3 begins or ends on the DNA, so no DNA is shown, and the CDR3 is as TCRdb lists it. V usage is TRBV12-3 or TRBV12-4 and J usage is TRBJ2-3; the tabulated D call, TRBD2, remains unverified against the DNA. The CDR3 region is 11 residues in length, termini included. CDR3 sequence: CASRATTILAL.

The chain recombines TRBV10-3 with TRBJ2-1, with 10 positions matching TRBD2. CDR1 and CDR2 from the germline V gene are ENHRY and SYGVKD. This CDR3 contains 15 residues. Unmatched junction bases numbered 11, after V lost 6 bases and J lost 9 bases. The DNA for the CDR3 is TGTGCCATCAGCCCCGGGACTAGCGCAAACGGTGAGCAGTTCTTC. Translation: CAISPGTSANGEQFF.

The J gene is TRBJ2-1, the V gene TRBV5-4, with D uncertain. Germline loops: CDR1 SGHNT, CDR2 YYREEE (reference sequence). The CDR3 length is 15 residues. Between the trimmed V and J ends, which lost 4 bases and 1 base, there was a span of 12 bases. This CDR3 is CASSVDASSYNEQFF. The CDR3, as DNA: TGTGCCAGCAGCGTGGACGCCAGTTCCTACAATGAGCAGTTCTTC.

The chain has TRBV27 and TRBJ1-2; D remains unclear. Trimming took 2 bases from V and 8 from J, leaving 9 bases between them. CDR1 and CDR2 (germline): MNHEY, SMNVEV (reference sequence). The CDR3 spans 12 residues. CDR3 region: CASSLEGGGYTF. CDR3 in DNA: TGTGCCAGCAGTTTAGAGGGCGGGGGCTACACCTTC.

This clone was counted a few times. V and J are TRBV27 and TRBJ1-5, with D possibly being TRBD1 (6 bases). V lost 5 bases to trimming and J lost 4 bases, with 15 bases between them. The CDR3 is made up of 15 amino acids. Germline V CDR1 and CDR2: MNHEY, SMNVEV (reference sequence). The CDR3 loop is CASSPGGPGNQPQHF. Written as DNA, the CDR3 is TGTGCCAGCAGTCCCGGGGGGCCAGGTAATCAGCCCCAGCATTTT.

The chain uses TRBV11-3 and TRBJ2-2; 7 positions match TRBD2. Germline V gene lookup returns CDR1 SGHNT and CDR2 YENEEA. The CDR3 loop spans 14 amino acids. V dropped 5 bases and J dropped 4; count of bases not matched to a gene: 4. The CDR3 reads CASSRLASTGELFF. Here the CDR3 DNA reads TGTGCCAGCAGCAGACTAGCTTCCACCGGGGAGCTGTTTTTT.